This record concerns one T cell receptor beta chain sequence. Within the sample, other DNA sequences also encode this same CDR3. The data belong to a study of blood T cell repertoires in COVID-19. Study-level background: PBMCs, B-cell-depleted T cells, or T cells provided the cDNA or gDNA that made up the material.

Original processing methods: Quantification of nucleated cells was approximated via reference gene primer amplification. The method was immunoSEQ multiplex PCR; TCRdb's version includes in-frame clones alone and lacks a portion of them. The V and J calls and the clone size are those of that table, but D and trimming were determined from the DNA. This table holds roughly 300,000 clones, roughly nine tenths found once. This TCR was recovered from a man younger than 30 who had recovered from COVID-19. Sample: peripheral blood.

This CDR3 reads CASSLRDRAYEQYF. The CDR3 DNA follows: TGTGCCAGCAGCCTCCGGGACAGGGCCTACGAGCAGTACTTC. V gene TRBV5-4 combines with J gene TRBJ2-7; 9 nucleotides align to TRBD1. Germline V gene lookup returns CDR1 SGHNT and CDR2 YYREEE (reference sequence). This CDR3 contains 14 residues. Trimming removed 4 bases from V and 2 bases from J; junction bases left unmatched: 4.